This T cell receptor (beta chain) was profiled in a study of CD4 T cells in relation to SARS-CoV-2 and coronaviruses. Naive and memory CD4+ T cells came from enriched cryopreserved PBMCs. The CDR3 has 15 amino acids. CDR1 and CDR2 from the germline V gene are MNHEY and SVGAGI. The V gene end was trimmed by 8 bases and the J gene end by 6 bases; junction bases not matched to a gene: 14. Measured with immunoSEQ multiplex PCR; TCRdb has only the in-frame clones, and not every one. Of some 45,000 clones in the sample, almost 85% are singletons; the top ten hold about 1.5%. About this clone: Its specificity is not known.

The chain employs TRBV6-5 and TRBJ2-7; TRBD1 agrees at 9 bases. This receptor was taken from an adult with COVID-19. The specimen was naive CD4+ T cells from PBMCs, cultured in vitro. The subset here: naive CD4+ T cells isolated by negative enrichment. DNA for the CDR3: TGTGCCAGCCAACGGGCTTCAAGGACAGGGGTCGAGCAGTACTTC. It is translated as CASQRASRTGVEQYF.